The T cell receptor beta chain described here comes from a study of regulatory T cells in long-lasting Graves disease. Time point denoted: newly diagnosed GD, antithyroid drugs for less than 3 months. PBMC RNA served as the TCR library source. V dropped 1 base and J dropped 2 bases, with 6 bases sitting between them. CDR1 SGHDT and CDR2 YYEEEE come from the germline V gene. CDR3 length: 13 amino acids. The authors built TCR beta libraries using iRepertoire HTBI primers and Arm-PCR of CDR3 regions. TCRdb itself ran the multiplex PCR reads through MiXCR, one entry per CDR3 protein. Among around 360,000 distinct CDR3 sequences listed, roughly 16% were seen once. These data also featured in a second study, about T cells in Graves' hyperthyroidism and ophthalmopathy.

The chain is built from TRBV5-6 and TRBJ2-5; D not resolved. This sample comprised peripheral blood mononuclear cells (PBMCs), obtained at new diagnosis, from a patient treated with antithyroid drugs. The source of this sequence is a woman under 30 with Graves disease. CDR3 sequence: CASSLWPQETQYF. The DNA for the CDR3 is TGTGCCAGCAGCTTGTGGCCACAAGAGACCCAGTACTTC.